These 16 T cell receptor beta chains came from one sample sequenced in a study of blood T cell repertoires in COVID-19. The method was immunoSEQ multiplex PCR; TCRdb's version includes in-frame clones alone and lacks a portion of them. The repertoire consists of roughly 220,000 clones, with around 87% occurring once and the leading ten covering 3% to 4%. The sequenced material came from PBMCs or T cells enriched from blood (not recorded which). These receptors were taken from a woman between 18 and 29 years old in a cohort exposed to, infected with or recovered from COVID-19 (not recorded which).

V usage is TRBV24-1 and J usage is TRBJ1-2; D is possibly TRBD1 (5 bases). Trimming took off 4 bases at V and 4 bases at J, with 12 bases between the two ends. Germline loops: CDR1 KGHDR, CDR2 SFDVKD. The CDR3 length is 14 residues. For the CDR3, the DNA is TGTGCCACCAGTGACCACAGGACGGGCTATGGCTACACCTTC. It is translated as CATSDHRTGYGYTF.

The genes are TRBV7-7 and TRBJ1-3, with D unresolved. The ends were cut back, 5 bases at V and 0 bases at J, with 11 bases in the middle. The germline CDR1 and CDR2 sequences are SSHAT and FNYEAQ (reference sequence). This CDR3 contains 15 residues. Here the CDR3 reads CASSATRDSGNTIYF. CDR3 nucleotides: TGTGCCAGCAGCGCCACGAGGGACTCTGGAAACACCATATATTTT. The whole variable domain, filled in from reference TRBV7-7 and TRBJ1-3, reads GAGVSQSPRYKVTKRGQDVTLRCDPISSHATLYWYQQALGQGPEFLTYFNYEAQPDKSGLPSDRFSAERPEGSISTLTIQRTEQRDSAMYRCASSATRDSGNTIYFGEGSWLTVV.

J is TRBJ1-1 and V is TRBV3-1 (or the pseudogene TRBV3-2); no clear D. CDR1 is LGHDT and CDR2 is YNNKEL in the germline V gene (reference sequence). CDR3 length: 14 amino acids. V was cut by 4 bases and J by 6 bases, with 15 bases left in between. The CDR3 coding sequence is TGTGCCAGCAGCCGAAACTTGCAGGTCCCTGAAGCTTTCTTT. Translation gives CASSRNLQVPEAFF.

The chain combines TRBV5-8 with TRBJ1-5; no clear D gene. V lost 1 base to trimming and J lost 6 bases, with 11 bases between them. CDR1 and CDR2 from the germline V gene are SGHTS and YDEGEE. The CDR3 spans 14 residues. CDR3 bases: TGTGCCAGCAGCTTGAGGACTGACTTTCAGCCCCAGCATTTT. Translated, it gives CASSLRTDFQPQHF.

This chain connects TRBV5-1 to TRBJ2-2; D perhaps matches TRBD2 (5 bases). Trimming took off 0 bases at V and 7 bases at J, with 13 bases between the two ends. Germline-derived CDR1 and CDR2 are SGHRS and YFSETQ. The CDR3 loop spans 15 amino acids. The CDR3 region has the DNA TGCGCCAGCAGCTTGGACGGGATGATCGTCGGGGAGCTGTTTTTT. Its protein is CASSLDGMIVGELFF.

The gene calls are TRBV6-5 and TRBJ1-2; D perhaps matches TRBD1 (6 bases). Germline V gene data show CDR1 as MNHEY and CDR2 as SVGAGI. Trimming took off 4 bases at V and 3 bases at J, with 9 bases between the two ends. The CDR3 length is 13 residues. The CDR3 coding sequence is TGTGCCAGCAGTTCGACAGGATACTATGGCTACACCTTC. This codes for CASSSTGYYGYTF.

The V and J genes are TRBV11-2 and TRBJ2-1, with a possible D match to TRBD1 (6 bases). This CDR3 has 13 amino acids. The V gene lost 1 base and the J gene lost 9 bases, with 10 bases spanning the gap. Looked up from germline, CDR1 is SGHAT and CDR2 is FQNNGV. DNA of the CDR3: TGTGCCAGCAGCTTAGGGGGGCCGCGTGAGCAGTTCTTC. It yields the protein CASSLGGPREQFF.

The V and J genes are TRBV5-1 and TRBJ2-3; weak D call: TRBD2 (6 bases). Looked up from germline, CDR1 is SGHRS and CDR2 is YFSETQ. Trimming removed 2 bases from V and 1 base from J, with 11 bases in between. The CDR3 spans 15 residues. CDR3: CASSLGGVGTDTQYF. CDR3 nucleotide sequence: TGCGCCAGCAGCTTAGGAGGGGTGGGCACAGATACGCAGTATTTT.

The chain couples TRBV6-6 to TRBJ2-1; 12 bases line up with TRBD2. There are 15 residues in the CDR3. Germline CDR1 and CDR2: MNHNY and SVGAGI (reference sequence). V shed 6 bases and J 4 bases; nucleotides not matched to a gene: 4. DNA of the CDR3: TGTGCCAGCAGAAAAACTAGCGGGAGGTACAATGAGCAGTTCTTC. Translation: CASRKTSGRYNEQFF.

The V and J genes are TRBV24-1 and TRBJ1-1, with a weak D call TRBD1 (5 bases). Germline CDR1 reads KGHDR; CDR2 reads SFDVKD. The CDR3 is 14 amino acids. V lost 3 bases and J lost 3, with 10 bases in between. CDR3 DNA: TGTGCCACCAGTGATAGGGACTCCGACACTGAAGCTTTCTTT. Translation: CATSDRDSDTEAFF.

This sequence joins TRBV6-6 and TRBJ1-6; D is possibly TRBD1 (5 bases). Germline-derived CDR1 and CDR2 are MNHNY and SVGAGI (reference sequence). Trimming removed 6 bases at V and 7 bases at J, with 13 bases between. The CDR3 is made up of 14 amino acids. The CDR3 loop is CASSRTQANSPLHF. CDR3 in DNA: TGTGCCAGCAGCCGTACACAGGCCAATTCACCCCTCCACTTT.

V usage is TRBV20-1 and J usage is TRBJ1-2; possible D gene TRBD1, 6 bases. Germline V gene lookup returns CDR1 DFQATT and CDR2 SNEGSKA (reference sequence). The CDR3 consists of 13 residues. The ends were cut back, 3 bases at V and 4 bases at J, with 12 bases in the middle. CDR3 in DNA: TGCAGTGCTAGTTACGGGGGGCGCTATGGCTACACCTTC. This codes for CSASYGGRYGYTF.

V and J are TRBV27 and TRBJ2-7, with a possible D match to TRBD1 (6 bases). CDR1 and CDR2 (germline): MNHEY, SMNVEV (reference sequence). This CDR3 contains 14 residues. V lost 4 bases, J lost 2 bases, and 12 bases lay in between. CDR3 sequence (DNA): TGTGCCAGCAGTTCTTGGGACAAGGCCTACGAGCAGTACTTC. Its translation is CASSSWDKAYEQYF.

The genes are TRBV10-1 and TRBJ2-7; the match to TRBD1 covers 10 bases. Looked up from germline, CDR1 is WNHNN and CDR2 is SYGVQD (reference sequence). V lost 6 bases to trimming and J lost 1 base; unmatched junction nucleotides: 6. The CDR3 covers 15 residues. CDR3 sequence: CASSEADRGSYEQYF. As DNA, the CDR3 is TGCGCCAGCAGCGAGGCGGACAGGGGGTCCTACGAGCAGTACTTC.

In this sample, this clone turned up once. The chain employs TRBV11-2 and TRBJ2-5, with TRBD2 matching 11 bases. The CDR3 covers 15 residues. Germline CDR1 and CDR2: SGHAT and FQNNGV. The V segment lost 8 bases and the J segment 0 bases; nucleotides outside the gene matches: 5. The CDR3, as DNA: TGTGCCAGCGGGGGGACTAGCGGATACCAAGAGACCCAGTACTTC. Translating gives CASGGTSGYQETQYF.

This chain uses TRBV2 with TRBJ2-2; D is uncertain. The CDR3 covers 14 residues. V gave up 2 bases and J gave up 1 base, with 5 bases separating them. Germline loops: CDR1 SNHLY, CDR2 FYNNEI. CDR3 sequence (DNA): TGTGCCAGCAGTGAATGGAGGAACACCGGGGAGCTGTTTTTT. It yields the protein CASSEWRNTGELFF.